These 26 T cell receptor beta chains originate from one sample sequenced in a study of T cell repertoires in cytomegalovirus infection. Their antigen targets remain unknown. Each CDR3 protein is one row after TCRdb ran MiXCR on the reads. Of fewer than 350,000 distinct CDR3 sequences in the sample, about 28% were seen once. The sequencing here drew on cultured PBMCs, taken from culture after CMV antigen stimulation. The receptors were sampled from a human donor in good health (CMV status not recorded). Some clones in this sample may be carry-over from other donors' samples.

This clonotype was seen a handful of times. J is TRBJ1-1 and V is TRBV4-2, with D possibly being TRBD1 (5 bases). CDR1 LGHNA and CDR2 YNFKEQ come from the germline V gene. The CDR3 spans 15 residues. Between the trimmed V and J ends, which lost 1 base and 1 base, there was a span of 10 bases. CDR3 protein: CASSQVSGKNTEAFF. Here the CDR3 DNA reads TGTGCCAGCAGCCAAGTTTCAGGGAAGAACACTGAAGCTTTCTTT.

V and J are TRBV24-1 and TRBJ2-1, with D hard to call. The CDR3 has 15 amino acids. The germline V gene has CDR1 KGHDR and CDR2 SFDVKD. V gave up 4 bases and J gave up 5 bases, with 14 bases separating them. The CDR3 loop reads CATSDPDQQNNEQFF. The DNA for the CDR3 is TGTGCCACCAGTGACCCCGACCAACAGAACAATGAGCAGTTCTTC.

This chain joins TRBV19 and TRBJ1-2; 11 positions agree with TRBD1. The germline CDR1 and CDR2 sequences are LNHDA and SQIVND (reference sequence). There are 15 residues in the CDR3. Unmatched junction bases numbered 11, after V lost 6 bases and J lost 8 bases. The DNA for the CDR3 is TGTGCCAGTAGCAACCTCGGGACAGGGGGAATCGGCTACACCTTC. This translates into CASSNLGTGGIGYTF.

This clonotype has a handful of counts. CDR3 residues: CASSGGQSQPQHF. The CDR3 coding sequence is TGTGCCAGCAGTGGGGGACAGTCTCAGCCCCAGCATTTT. The chain has TRBV6-1 and TRBJ1-5; 7 bases line up with TRBD1. With 4 bases clipped from V and 6 bases from J, the junction kept 3 bases outside the gene matches. This CDR3 is 13 amino acids long. Per germline, CDR1 MNHNS and CDR2 SASEGT.

In this sample, this clonotype turned up a few times. The V and J genes are TRBV11-3 and TRBJ2-2, with 7 nucleotides matching TRBD1. The CDR3 runs 15 residues. The junction had 4 bases not matched to a gene; V was cut back by 4 bases and J by 2 bases. Germline CDR1 and CDR2: SGHNT and YENEEA. CDR3 loop: CASSSRDSNTGELFF. In DNA, the CDR3 is TGTGCCAGCAGCTCTCGGGACAGTAACACCGGGGAGCTGTTTTTT.

The chain has TRBV18 and TRBJ2-3, with 8 bases fitting TRBD1. This CDR3 comprises 16 residues. J was trimmed by 1 base and V by 6 bases; bases with no gene match: 9. The germline V gene encodes CDR1 KGHSH and CDR2 LQKENI. CDR3 loop: CASSYATGVGTDTQYF. In nucleotides, the CDR3 is TGTGCCAGCTCGTACGCGACAGGGGTGGGCACAGATACGCAGTATTTT.

The V and J genes are TRBV5-1 and TRBJ2-7; 16 bases agree with TRBD2. CDR1 is SGHRS and CDR2 is YFSETQ in the germline V gene. This CDR3 contains 16 residues. The junction had 5 bases not matched to a gene; V was cut back by 3 bases and J by 5 bases. CDR3 sequence (DNA): TGCGCCAGCAGCTCCCTGGGACTAGCGGGAGGGAACGAGCAGTACTTC. Translating gives CASSSLGLAGGNEQYF.

The table lists this clonotype with a few counts. The J gene is TRBJ2-1, the V gene TRBV4-2, with D maybe TRBD1 (6 bases). V shed 0 bases and J shed 0 bases, with 12 bases lying between them. This CDR3 is built from 17 residues. Germline V gives CDR1 LGHNA, CDR2 YNFKEQ. The CDR3 nucleotides read TGTGCCAGCAGCCAAGACACAGGGAGCCTCTCCTACAATGAGCAGTTCTTC. It is translated as CASSQDTGSLSYNEQFF.

This clonotype has more than one count but fewer than ten. A junction boundary mismatches the germline segment, possibly from a read error. Written as DNA, the CDR3 is TGTGCTAGCAGCTTAACCTCGAACACTGAAGCTTTCTTT. It specifies CASSLTSNTEAFF. The rearrangement joins TRBV7-7 to TRBJ1-1; D gene uncertain. This CDR3 is 13 amino acids long. Looked up from germline, CDR1 is SSHAT and CDR2 is FNYEAQ (reference sequence).

The rearrangement joins TRBV19 to TRBJ2-1; 7 nucleotides line up with TRBD2. CDR1 and CDR2 from the germline V gene are LNHDA and SQIVND (reference sequence). The CDR3 spans 14 residues. V lost 3 bases to trimming and J lost 3 bases; unmatched junction nucleotides: 2. In DNA, the CDR3 is TGTGCCAGTAGTATGGGGGGGTACTACAATGAGCAGTTCTTC. As protein: CASSMGGYYNEQFF.

This clonotype was recorded at least ten times. The chain combines TRBV7-8 with TRBJ1-1; the D gene is possibly TRBD1 (5 bases). The germline V gene encodes CDR1 SGHVS and CDR2 FQNEAQ. Trimming took off 5 bases at V and 2 bases at J, with 9 bases between the two ends. The CDR3 covers 13 residues. The DNA of the CDR3 is TGTGCCAGCAGCGCTAGGGGAAACACTGAAGCTTTCTTT. Translated: CASSARGNTEAFF.

The genes are TRBV19 and TRBJ2-1, with TRBD1 as a possible D gene (5 bases). This CDR3 spans 14 amino acids. Germline assignment: CDR1 LNHDA and CDR2 SQIVND (reference sequence). Trimming stripped 7 bases from V and 3 bases from J, with 13 bases between. CDR3 in amino acids: CASKVSRDYNEQFF. The CDR3 DNA reads as TGTGCCAGTAAGGTTTCCAGGGACTACAATGAGCAGTTCTTC. The full variable domain, completed using reference TRBV19 and TRBJ2-1, is DGGITQSPKYLFRKEGQNVTLSCEQNLNHDAMYWYRQDPGQGLRLIYYSQIVNDFQKGDIAEGYSVSREKKESFPLTVTSAQKNPTAFYLCASKVSRDYNEQFFGPGTRLTVL.

The chain couples TRBV7-2 to TRBJ1-1; a weak D match, TRBD1 (6 bases). CDR3 length: 14 residues. The ends were cut back, 1 base at V and 3 bases at J, with 9 bases in the middle. CDR1 and CDR2 (germline): SGHTA, FQGNSA. The CDR3 coding sequence is TGTGCCAGCAGCTTAGAAGGGGGGGACACTGAAGCTTTCTTT. It specifies CASSLEGGDTEAFF.

This clonotype was counted a few times. The rearrangement uses TRBV18 and TRBJ1-1; unclear D gene. V was trimmed by 2 bases and J by 4 bases, leaving 14 bases between them. Germline CDR1 is KGHSH and CDR2 is LQKENI. The CDR3 totals 15 residues. The CDR3 loop reads CASSPFEERGTEAFF. DNA of the CDR3: TGTGCCAGCTCACCATTCGAAGAGCGGGGCACTGAAGCTTTCTTT.

This clonotype showed up many times. The rearrangement joins TRBV12-3 or TRBV12-4 to TRBJ2-6; D ambiguous. Trimming pared 7 bases from V and 4 bases from J, leaving 14 bases between. There are 15 residues in the CDR3. The CDR3, as DNA: TGTGCCAGCACCTTCTCAACCGAAGGGGCCAACGTCCTGACTTTC. Its translation is CASTFSTEGANVLTF.

This sequence joins TRBV5-1 and TRBJ2-2; TRBD2 aligns across 9 bases. This CDR3 has 14 residues. The J segment lost 6 bases and the V segment lost 4 bases, leaving 4 bases of the junction unmatched. Germline CDR1 is SGHRS and CDR2 is YFSETQ. The CDR3 DNA follows: TGCGCCAGCAGCCACGGGACTAGCTCCGGGGAGCTGTTTTTT. Translation gives CASSHGTSSGELFF.

The chain recombines TRBV7-3 with TRBJ2-7; tentatively, D is TRBD2 (5 bases). The CDR3 runs 14 residues. V lost 3 bases to trimming and J lost 0 bases, with 9 bases between them. Germline V gives CDR1 SGHTA, CDR2 FQGTGA. The CDR3 bases are TGTGCCAGCAGCTTCGATAGCGCCTCCTACGAGCAGTACTTC. Translating gives CASSFDSASYEQYF. The complete variable domain, with remaining parts taken from reference TRBV7-3 and TRBJ2-7, reads GAGVSQTPSNKVTEKGKYVELRCDPISGHTALYWYRQSLGQGPEFLIYFQGTGAADDSGLPNDRFFAVRPEGSVSTLKIQRTERGDSAVYLCASSFDSASYEQYFGPGTRLTVT.

This chain uses TRBV27 with TRBJ1-2; possible D gene TRBD1, 5 bases. Trimming shortened V by 2 bases and J by 2 bases, and 12 bases separated the two germline ends. CDR1 and CDR2 (germline): MNHEY, SMNVEV (reference sequence). This CDR3 region has 15 residues. The CDR3 coding sequence is TGTGCCAGCAGTTTAGTTGGAGGGGTGAACTATGGCTACACCTTC. It encodes CASSLVGGVNYGYTF.

This clonotype has ten or more counts. This chain links TRBV6-1 with TRBJ1-2; D remains ambiguous. Per the germline V gene, CDR1 is MNHNS and CDR2 is SASEGT. The CDR3 sequence is 13 residues long. The V end was cut by 5 bases, the J end by 4 bases, with 11 bases between. CDR3 in amino acids: CASSFGRSYGYTF. CDR3 DNA: TGTGCCAGCAGTTTTGGACGCTCCTATGGCTACACCTTC.

CDR3 nucleotides: TGTGCCAGCAGTAGGAGGTCCTCAAGCTCCTACAATGAGCAGTTCTTC. This codes for CASSRRSSSSYNEQFF. The chain carries TRBV28 and TRBJ2-1, with D possibly being TRBD2 (5 bases). CDR3 size: 16 residues. V dropped 5 bases and J dropped 0 bases, with 14 bases sitting between them. Per the germline V gene, CDR1 is MDHEN and CDR2 is SYDVKM.

This clonotype was counted only a few times. The chain recombines TRBV28 with TRBJ2-5; D gene uncertain. Trimming left V 4 bases short and J 2 bases short, with 14 bases between. Germline V CDR1 and CDR2: MDHEN, SYDVKM. This CDR3 has 15 residues. As DNA, the CDR3 is TGTGCCAGCAGTTCTTTCCAAGCACTACAAGAGACCCAGTACTTC. Translation gives CASSSFQALQETQYF.

The chain couples TRBV4-2 to TRBJ2-7; 9 nucleotides agree with TRBD2. The CDR3 extends over 16 amino acids. V lost 0 bases to trimming and J lost 2 bases; unmatched junction nucleotides: 5. CDR1 LGHNA and CDR2 YNFKEQ come from the germline V gene. In nucleotides, the CDR3 is TGTGCCAGCAGCCAAGATACGGAGCGGGGGGCCTACGAGCAGTACTTC. The encoded protein is CASSQDTERGAYEQYF.

The chain carries TRBV5-1 and TRBJ1-1; D is unclear. V was shortened by 6 bases and J by 4 bases, with 16 bases between the two germline ends. CDR3 length: 14 residues. Germline V CDR1 and CDR2: SGHRS, YFSETQ. The chain's CDR3 is CASTKLEGVTEAFF. The CDR3 nucleotides read TGCGCCAGCACCAAACTGGAGGGTGTCACTGAAGCTTTCTTT.

This chain connects TRBV7-2 to TRBJ2-5; TRBD1 might be the D (6 bases). Germline V gene lookup returns CDR1 SGHTA and CDR2 FQGNSA. The CDR3 spans 18 residues. V dropped 1 base and J dropped 1 base, with 19 bases sitting between them. CDR3 protein: CASSLDHGGRAVQETQYF. CDR3 DNA sequence: TGTGCCAGCAGCTTAGATCATGGGGGCAGAGCAGTCCAAGAGACCCAGTACTTC. Together with reference TRBV7-2 and TRBJ2-5, the CDR3 gives the full variable domain: GAGVSQSPSNKVTEKGKDVELRCDPISGHTALYWYRQSLGQGLEFLIYFQGNSAPDKSGLPSDRFSAERTGGSVSTLTIQRTQQEDSAVYLCASSLDHGGRAVQETQYFGPGTRLLVL.

The CDR3 here is CASQGARGNTIYF. The CDR3, as DNA: TGTGCCAGCCAGGGTGCGAGGGGAAACACCATATATTTT. The V call is TRBV7-4, the J call TRBJ1-3, with D perhaps matching TRBD1 (5 bases). Trimming pared 8 bases from V and 4 bases from J, leaving 12 bases between. In germline, CDR1 is SGHVT, CDR2 SQSDAQ. The CDR3 is made up of 13 amino acids.

The chain employs TRBV6-6 and TRBJ2-2, with a possible D match to TRBD2 (6 bases). This CDR3 region has 15 residues. CDR1 and CDR2 (germline): MNHNY, SVGAGI (reference sequence). The ends were cut back, 8 bases at V and 2 bases at J, with 15 bases in the middle. The DNA for the CDR3 is TGTGCCAGCCAAGGTGGCGGGAAAAACACCGGGGAGCTGTTTTTT. Protein sequence: CASQGGGKNTGELFF.